A single sample gave rise to the 27 T cell receptor beta chains below, sequenced in a study of cytomegalovirus exposure and HLA in healthy donors (dated by TCRdb to about 2017). The library relied on the immunoSEQ multiplex PCR assay. A mixture of 60 forward primers for TCR Vbeta segments and 13 reverse primers for TCR Jbeta segments was used in the multiplex PCR. In its TCRdb copy, this immuneACCESS table keeps in-frame sequences only and misses some clones. Where compared with another copy, unresolved V genes explain less than half of these, and the others have no known cause. This sample comprises approximately 32,000 clones, 76% of them detected only once. The ten largest clonotypes hold around 8.2% of the sample. Sequences were obtained from PBMCs. Every receptor here comes from a woman aged 25 to 39 in good health and CMV-seropositive.

The chain is built from TRBV27 and TRBJ2-7; possibly TRBD1 for D (5 bases). V lost 3 bases and J lost 10, with 25 bases in between. CDR1 and CDR2 from the germline V gene are MNHEY and SMNVEV (reference sequence). The CDR3 loop spans 16 amino acids. CDR3: CASSFMGAREWSKQYF. The CDR3 DNA sequence: TGTGCCAGCAGTTTTATGGGTGCCAGGGAATGGTCGAAACAGTACTTC.

This clone was seen a handful of times. A junction end diverges from the germline sequence, so it may reflect a read error. The genes are TRBV7-9 and TRBJ1-1; D ambiguous. Per germline, CDR1 SEHNR and CDR2 FQNEAQ (reference sequence). This CDR3 comprises 12 residues. The CDR3 DNA sequence: TGTTCCAGCAGCTCCTTTAACACTGAAGCTTTCTTT. It translates to CSSSSFNTEAFF.

The genes are TRBV13 and TRBJ1-2, with D possibly TRBD1 on 5 matching bases. The CDR3 length is 13 residues. V lost 5 bases, J lost 6 bases, and 13 bases lay in between. Germline CDR1 and CDR2: PRHDT and FYEKMQ (reference sequence). In DNA, the CDR3 is TGTGCCAGCAGCCTAACGGACATCGATGGCTACACCTTC. Protein sequence: CASSLTDIDGYTF.

The CDR3 DNA follows: TGTGCCAGCAGTTCCCCCCCTGGGGGCGTGCTAGCCACCGGGGAGCTGTTTTTT. This codes for CASSSPPGGVLATGELFF. The chain combines TRBV27 with TRBJ2-2; possibly TRBD1 for D (6 bases). The germline V and J ends were trimmed by 4 bases and 4 bases, with 22 bases remaining between them. Germline V gene sequence: CDR1 MNHEY, CDR2 SMNVEV (reference sequence). The CDR3 covers 18 residues.

V and J are TRBV2 and TRBJ1-2, with D maybe TRBD1 (5 bases). V was shortened by 8 bases and J by 6 bases, with 10 bases between the two germline ends. There are 11 residues in the CDR3. Germline CDR1 and CDR2: SNHLY and FYNNEI. The CDR3 bases are TGTGCCAGCGTCCAGGGCCATGGCTACACCTTC. Translation: CASVQGHGYTF. The variable domain in full, completed from reference TRBV2 and TRBJ1-2, reads EPEVTQTPSHQVTQMGQEVILRCVPISNHLYFYWYRQILGQKVEFLVSFYNNEISEKSEIFDDQFSVERPDGSNFTLKIRSTKLEDSAMYFCASVQGHGYTFGSGTRLTVV.

Remarks on this clone: The junction departs from the called germline gene at one end, perhaps through a read error. This chain links TRBV7-9 with TRBJ1-2, with TRBD1 matching 7 bases. The CDR3 contains 15 residues. From germline, CDR1 is SEHNR and CDR2 FQNEAQ (reference sequence). The CDR3 loop reads CSSSPPTGPGDGYTF. The CDR3 DNA sequence: TGTTCCAGCAGCCCCCCGACAGGGCCCGGAGATGGCTACACCTTC.

This rearrangement joins TRBV10-3 to TRBJ1-4; D is ambiguous. V was shortened by 8 bases and J by 8 bases, with 15 bases between the two germline ends. Germline CDR1 and CDR2: ENHRY and SYGVKD. This CDR3 has 13 residues. CDR3: CAIRRSQEEKLFF. The CDR3 DNA is TGTGCCATCCGACGGTCCCAGGAAGAAAAACTGTTTTTT.

This clone has just one count. V is TRBV10-2 and J is TRBJ2-7; D is unresolved. This CDR3 comprises 12 residues. Trimming removed 5 bases at V and 7 bases at J, with 12 bases between. CDR1 and CDR2 from the germline V gene are WSHSY and SAAADI. As DNA, the CDR3 is TGCGCCAGCAGTCAATCCGGTCTTGAGCAGTACTTC. Its translation is CASSQSGLEQYF.

V is TRBV27 and J is TRBJ2-1; 11 nucleotides align to TRBD2. Looked up from germline, CDR1 is MNHEY and CDR2 is SMNVEV (reference sequence). The CDR3 runs to 20 residues. V was clipped by 3 bases and J by 6 bases; unmatched bases: 19. The CDR3 region has the DNA TGTGCCAGCAGTTTCAGCGGGTTACGGGTTAGCGGGAGGGGTTTCAATGAGCAGTTCTTC. Protein sequence: CASSFSGLRVSGRGFNEQFF.

The genes are TRBV6-1 and TRBJ2-3; 7 positions match TRBD2. The CDR3 loop spans 15 amino acids. Germline V gene sequence: CDR1 MNHNS, CDR2 SASEGT. Germline trimming cut 6 bases from V and 4 bases from J; bases unmatched to any gene: 10. The CDR3: CASSILGEGPDTQYF. The CDR3 DNA sequence: TGTGCCAGCAGCATCCTAGGGGAGGGCCCAGATACGCAGTATTTT.

The chain employs TRBV11-2 and TRBJ2-3; tentatively, D is TRBD1 (5 bases). Trimming removed 1 base from V and 1 base from J, with 6 bases in between. This CDR3 is 14 amino acids long. CDR1 SGHAT and CDR2 FQNNGV come from the germline V gene. CDR3 sequence reads: CASSLVGGTDTQYF. In nucleotides, the CDR3 is TGTGCCAGCAGCTTAGTAGGGGGCACAGATACGCAGTATTTT.

The J gene is TRBJ2-7, the V gene TRBV6-5; 7 nucleotides match TRBD2. Germline V gene lookup returns CDR1 MNHEY and CDR2 SVGAGI. CDR3 length: 15 amino acids. The ends lost 2 bases at V and 0 bases at J; junction bases unmatched: 4. CDR3 nucleotide sequence: TGTGCCAGCAGTTACCGGGACTACGGCTCCTACGAGCAGTACTTC. Translation gives CASSYRDYGSYEQYF.

As for this clone: Other DNA sequences within the sample encode an identical CDR3. This sequence joins TRBV5-1 and TRBJ2-1, with a weak D call TRBD1 (5 bases). Germline V gives CDR1 SGHRS, CDR2 YFSETQ. The CDR3 contains 14 residues. Trimming left V 0 bases short and J 4 bases short, with 8 bases between. CDR3 amino acids: CASSLEAGYNEQFF. The CDR3 DNA sequence: TGCGCCAGCAGCTTGGAGGCAGGGTACAATGAGCAGTTCTTC.

V is TRBV28 and J is TRBJ1-1; 7 bases are a match to TRBD1. This CDR3 is 16 amino acids long. Germline CDR1 and CDR2: MDHEN and SYDVKM. J gave up 4 bases and V 5 bases, and 13 bases lay outside the gene matches. CDR3: CASSGSLAGGSTEAFF. CDR3 sequence (DNA): TGTGCCAGCAGTGGCAGCTTGGCAGGGGGTTCCACTGAAGCTTTCTTT.

The chain links TRBV28 to TRBJ1-1; a possible D gene is TRBD1 (6 bases). From germline, CDR1 is MDHEN and CDR2 SYDVKM. V shed 6 bases and J shed 2 bases, with 19 bases lying between them. The CDR3 contains 16 residues. CDR3 coding DNA: TGTGCCAGCAGGGCGACTACAGGGATAACAAACACTGAAGCTTTCTTT. It encodes CASRATTGITNTEAFF.

This clone came up once. The junction departs from the called germline gene at one end, perhaps through a read error. The chain joins TRBV15 to TRBJ1-5, with TRBD1 matching 8 bases. Germline V gene data show CDR1 as LNHNV and CDR2 as YYDKDF (reference sequence). This CDR3 has 18 residues. The CDR3 loop is CATSRVRTGMTSNQLQHF. CDR3 coding DNA: TGTGCCACCAGCAGAGTACGGACAGGGATGACTAGCAATCAGCTCCAGCATTTT.

The CDR3 DNA reads as TGTGCCAGCAGCTTAATTAGACAGGGGTTGAACACTGAAGCTTTCTTT. Translating it yields CASSLIRQGLNTEAFF. This sequence joins TRBV11-1 and TRBJ1-1; 8 nucleotides line up with TRBD1. The V gene's germline CDR1 is SGHAT and CDR2 FQDESV (reference sequence). This CDR3 spans 16 amino acids. With V trimmed by 2 bases and J by 0 bases, 5 bases remained unmatched.

The gene calls are TRBV19 and TRBJ1-1, with a tentative D call TRBD1 (6 bases). The V end was cut by 2 bases, the J end by 5 bases, with 6 bases between. CDR3 size: 12 residues. The germline V gene encodes CDR1 LNHDA and CDR2 SQIVND (reference sequence). This CDR3 is CASSIQGTEAFF. Here the CDR3 DNA reads TGTGCCAGTAGTATACAGGGGACTGAAGCTTTCTTT.

This chain links TRBV19 with TRBJ1-5; 9 positions agree with TRBD1. The CDR3 is 15 amino acids. Germline V gives CDR1 LNHDA, CDR2 SQIVND (reference sequence). The trim removed 8 bases at V and 8 bases at J, leaving 13 bases unmatched. This CDR3 reads CASEQGRGQGKPQHF. The CDR3 DNA sequence: TGTGCCAGTGAGCAGGGCCGAGGACAGGGGAAGCCCCAGCATTTT.

The chain is built from TRBV6-1 and TRBJ2-7; D call uncertain. Per germline, CDR1 MNHNS and CDR2 SASEGT. CDR3 length equals 14 residues. The V end lost 5 bases, the J end lost 0 bases, and 11 bases lay between the germline ends. This CDR3 is CASSSPGLSYEQYF. CDR3 DNA: TGTGCCAGCAGTTCTCCGGGTCTCTCCTACGAGCAGTACTTC.

The chain is built from TRBV9 and TRBJ2-7, with 7 nucleotides matching TRBD1. Germline-derived CDR1 and CDR2 are SGDLS and YYNGEE. CDR3 length equals 14 residues. J gave up 1 base and V 0 bases, and 1 base lay outside the gene matches. DNA of the CDR3: TGTGCCAGCAGCGTAGGGGACAGATCCTACGAGCAGTACTTC. Protein product: CASSVGDRSYEQYF.

The chain has TRBV5-1 and TRBJ2-2; 8 bases agree with TRBD1. The V segment lost 0 bases and the J segment 4 bases; nucleotides outside the gene matches: 5. Looked up from germline, CDR1 is SGHRS and CDR2 is YFSETQ. This CDR3 comprises 16 residues. This CDR3 reads CASSLASDRGTGELFF. CDR3 nucleotide sequence: TGCGCCAGCAGCTTGGCCAGTGACAGGGGCACCGGGGAGCTGTTTTTT.

The J gene is TRBJ2-1, the V gene TRBV10-1; 11 bases match TRBD2. This CDR3 is built from 19 residues. J lost 6 bases, V lost 0 bases, and 13 bases had no gene match. The germline V gene encodes CDR1 WNHNN and CDR2 SYGVQD (reference sequence). CDR3 amino acids: CASSESRTSGSLWRNEQFF. The CDR3 DNA is TGCGCCAGCAGTGAGTCTCGGACTAGCGGGTCCCTGTGGCGCAATGAGCAGTTCTTC.

CDR3 sequence: CASSGTGSNGYTF. DNA of the CDR3: TGTGCCAGCAGCGGGACAGGGTCGAACGGCTACACCTTC. The J gene is TRBJ1-2, the V gene TRBV27, with 9 bases that match TRBD1. Looked up from germline, CDR1 is MNHEY and CDR2 is SMNVEV (reference sequence). The CDR3 runs 13 residues. The junction had 7 bases not matched to a gene; V was cut back by 6 bases and J by 8 bases.

Written as DNA, the CDR3 is TGCAGCGTTGAGGCGGGAGGGATTAGCGAGCAGTACTTC. Encoded protein: CSVEAGGISEQYF. The chain uses TRBV29-1 and TRBJ2-7, with TRBD2 identical over 9 bases. The CDR3 is 13 residues long. CDR1 is SQVTM, CDR2 ANQGSEA, per germline. Unmatched junction bases numbered 6, after V lost 3 bases and J lost 6 bases.

This rearrangement joins TRBV12-5 to TRBJ2-3, with 14 nucleotides matching TRBD2. The CDR3 covers 16 residues. J gave up 6 bases and V 6 bases, and 8 bases lay outside the gene matches. CDR1 is LGHNT and CDR2 is FRNRAP in the germline V gene. For the CDR3, the DNA is TGTGCTAGTGGCCGGGGACTAGCGGGAGTTGGGGATACGCAGTATTTT. It translates to CASGRGLAGVGDTQYF.

Note on this clone: Since a much larger clone is just one base distant, this may be a read error. The same CDR3 arises from other DNA sequences in this sample as well. V and J are TRBV6-5 and TRBJ2-7; a possible D gene is TRBD2 (7 bases). The CDR3 has 14 residues. Germline V CDR1 and CDR2: MNHEY, SVGAGI. V was clipped by 5 bases and J by 4 bases, with 15 bases between them. CDR3 coding DNA: TGTGCCAGCAGTCACGGGGGAGGGGGTTACGAGCAGTACTTC. This gives the protein CASSHGGGGYEQYF.